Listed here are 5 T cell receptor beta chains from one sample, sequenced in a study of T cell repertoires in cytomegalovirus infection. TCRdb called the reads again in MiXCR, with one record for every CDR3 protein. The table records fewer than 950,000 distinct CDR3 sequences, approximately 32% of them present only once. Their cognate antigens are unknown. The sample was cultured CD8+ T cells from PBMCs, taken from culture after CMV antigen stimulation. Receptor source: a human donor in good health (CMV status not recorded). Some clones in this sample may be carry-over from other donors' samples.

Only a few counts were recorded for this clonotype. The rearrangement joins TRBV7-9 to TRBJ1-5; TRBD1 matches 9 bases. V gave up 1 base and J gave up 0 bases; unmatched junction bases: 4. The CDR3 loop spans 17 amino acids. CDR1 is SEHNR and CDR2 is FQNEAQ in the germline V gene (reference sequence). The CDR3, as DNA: TGTGCCAGCAGCTTAGTAGGACAGGGGTATAGCAATCAGCCCCAGCATTTT. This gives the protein CASSLVGQGYSNQPQHF.

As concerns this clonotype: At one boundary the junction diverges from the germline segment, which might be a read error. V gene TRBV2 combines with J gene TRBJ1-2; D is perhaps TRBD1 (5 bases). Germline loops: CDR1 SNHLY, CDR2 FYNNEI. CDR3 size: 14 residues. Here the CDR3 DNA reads TGTGTCAGCAGTGAAGAGGGGAACGACTATGGCTACACCTTC. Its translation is CVSSEEGNDYGYTF.

CDR3 sequence (DNA): TGCGCCAGCAGCCAAGATCCTAGCGGGGGATTTTCAGATACGCAGTATTTT. It yields the protein CASSQDPSGGFSDTQYF. J is TRBJ2-3 and V is TRBV4-1; TRBD2 matches at 10 bases. With 0 bases clipped from V and 4 bases from J, the junction kept 7 bases outside the gene matches. The germline V gene has CDR1 MGHRA and CDR2 YSYEKL. The CDR3 consists of 17 residues.

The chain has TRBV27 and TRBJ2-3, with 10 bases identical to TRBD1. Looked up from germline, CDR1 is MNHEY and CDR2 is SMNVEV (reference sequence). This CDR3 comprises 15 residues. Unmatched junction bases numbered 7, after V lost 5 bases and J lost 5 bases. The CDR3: CASSGSGTGVDTQYF. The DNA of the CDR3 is TGTGCCAGCAGTGGATCCGGGACAGGGGTAGATACGCAGTATTTT.

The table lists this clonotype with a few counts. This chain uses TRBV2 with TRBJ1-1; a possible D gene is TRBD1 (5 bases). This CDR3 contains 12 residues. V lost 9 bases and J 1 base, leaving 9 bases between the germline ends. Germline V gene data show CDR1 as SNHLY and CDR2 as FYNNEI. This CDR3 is CASFRGNTEAFF. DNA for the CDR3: TGTGCCAGTTTTAGGGGGAACACTGAAGCTTTCTTT.